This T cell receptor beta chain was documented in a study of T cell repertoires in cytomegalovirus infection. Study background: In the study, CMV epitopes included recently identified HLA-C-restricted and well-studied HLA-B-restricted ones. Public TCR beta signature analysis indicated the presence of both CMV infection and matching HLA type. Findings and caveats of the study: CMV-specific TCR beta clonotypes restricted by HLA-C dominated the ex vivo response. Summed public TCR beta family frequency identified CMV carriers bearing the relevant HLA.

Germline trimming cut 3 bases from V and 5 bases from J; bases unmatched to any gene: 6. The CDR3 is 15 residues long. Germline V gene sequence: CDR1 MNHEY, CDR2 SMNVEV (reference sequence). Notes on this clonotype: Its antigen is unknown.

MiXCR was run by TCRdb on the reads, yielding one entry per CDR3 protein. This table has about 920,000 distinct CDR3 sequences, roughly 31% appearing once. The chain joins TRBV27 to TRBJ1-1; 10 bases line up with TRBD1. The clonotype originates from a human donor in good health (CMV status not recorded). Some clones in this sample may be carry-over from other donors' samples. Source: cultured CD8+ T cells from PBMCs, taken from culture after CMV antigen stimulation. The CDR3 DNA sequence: TGTGCCAGCAGTTTTATGACAGGGGGCGCGACTGAAGCTTTCTTT. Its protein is CASSFMTGGATEAFF.